Presented here are 30 T cell receptor beta chains from one specimen sequenced in a study of technical replicates of blood from a few donors. Generated by immunoSEQ multiplex PCR, the TCRdb table keeps only in-frame clones and is missing some. The profile covers about 83,000 clones, with about 92% appearing a single time and approximately 0.25% taken by the ten largest. What was sequenced was T cells isolated from PBMCs. These receptors all come from a human donor in good health.

This chain joins TRBV25-1 and TRBJ1-1, with 8 bases identical to TRBD1. With 7 bases clipped from V and 5 bases from J, the junction kept 9 bases outside the gene matches. CDR3 length: 14 residues. Germline V gives CDR1 MGHDK, CDR2 SYGVNS. The CDR3 region is CASTPGQGGTEAFF. CDR3 DNA sequence: TGTGCCAGCACCCCAGGACAGGGTGGAACTGAAGCTTTCTTT.

V and J are TRBV27 and TRBJ2-7; the D gene is possibly TRBD2 (6 bases). The germline gives CDR1 MNHEY, CDR2 SMNVEV (reference sequence). V lost 6 bases to trimming and J lost 0 bases, with 15 bases between them. The CDR3 has 15 amino acids. DNA of the CDR3: TGTGCCAGCAGCCTTTCGGGTAGCGGCTCCTACGAGCAGTACTTC. It yields the protein CASSLSGSGSYEQYF.

The chain employs TRBV7-3 and TRBJ2-3; D ambiguous. The germline V and J ends were trimmed by 4 bases and 4 bases, with 9 bases remaining between them. The CDR3 is 13 amino acids. The germline V gene has CDR1 SGHTA and CDR2 FQGTGA. CDR3 DNA sequence: TGTGCCAGCAGCTCATCGGTGGCAGATACGCAGTATTTT. It specifies CASSSSVADTQYF.

This chain links TRBV25-1 with TRBJ1-4; D remains unclear. Germline V lookup: CDR1 MGHDK, CDR2 SYGVNS. Trimming took off 3 bases at V and 7 bases at J, with 15 bases between the two ends. The CDR3 covers 15 residues. CDR3 loop: CASSEGGWSGEKLFF. CDR3 nucleotides: TGTGCCAGCAGTGAGGGTGGCTGGAGCGGTGAAAAACTGTTTTTT. The whole variable domain, filled in from reference TRBV25-1 and TRBJ1-4, reads EADIYQTPRYLVIGTGKKITLECSQTMGHDKMYWYQQDPGMELHLIHYSYGVNSTEKGDLSSESTVSRIRTEHFPLTLESARPSHTSQYLCASSEGGWSGEKLFFGSGTQLSVL.

The chain carries TRBV28 and TRBJ1-5, with 8 bases aligning to TRBD1. The CDR3 runs to 17 residues. V shed 10 bases and J 5 bases; nucleotides not matched to a gene: 19. CDR1 is MDHEN, CDR2 SYDVKM, per germline. CDR3 in amino acids: CATQFGPRQGLYQPQHF. The DNA for the CDR3 is TGTGCCACCCAGTTTGGTCCGAGACAGGGGCTGTATCAGCCCCAGCATTTT. The variable domain in full, with the rest retrieved from reference TRBV28 and TRBJ1-5, is DVKVTQSSRYLVKRTGEKVFLECVQDMDHENMFWYRQDPGLGLRLIYFSYDVKMKEKGDIPEGYSVSREKKERFSLILESASTNQTSMYLCATQFGPRQGLYQPQHFGDGTRLSIL.

The chain couples TRBV5-1 to TRBJ2-5; TRBD2 matches 7 bases. V shed 2 bases and J 5 bases; nucleotides not matched to a gene: 6. The CDR3 is 14 amino acids. Germline CDR1 is SGHRS and CDR2 is YFSETQ. CDR3 sequence reads: CASSLSGDSETQYF. CDR3 in DNA: TGCGCCAGCAGCTTAAGCGGGGATTCCGAGACCCAGTACTTC.

The rearrangement links TRBV7-8 to TRBJ1-3; D possibly corresponds to TRBD1 (5 bases). V was cut by 5 bases and J by 7 bases, with 15 bases left in between. This CDR3 has 14 residues. Looked up from germline, CDR1 is SGHVS and CDR2 is FQNEAQ. The CDR3 spells CASSLGDSRNTIYF. The CDR3 nucleotides read TGTGCCAGCAGCCTAGGGGACTCCCGGAACACCATATATTTT.

The J gene is TRBJ2-2, the V gene TRBV5-4; TRBD2 matches at 11 bases. With V trimmed by 4 bases and J by 3 bases, 5 bases remained unmatched. Per the germline V gene, CDR1 is SGHNT and CDR2 is YYREEE (reference sequence). CDR3 length equals 16 residues. The CDR3: CASSPGTSGHTGELFF. The CDR3 coding sequence is TGTGCCAGCAGCCCTGGGACTAGCGGCCACACCGGGGAGCTGTTTTTT.

The count of this clone is one. The chain links TRBV5-6 to TRBJ2-3, with D tentatively TRBD2 (6 bases). V was trimmed by 0 bases and J by 4 bases, leaving 9 bases between them. The CDR3 has 14 amino acids. Germline values: CDR1 SGHDT, CDR2 YYEEEE. The CDR3 sequence is CASSLAGGADTQYF. The CDR3 DNA sequence: TGTGCCAGCAGCTTGGCCGGAGGGGCAGATACGCAGTATTTT.

The chain carries TRBV11-2 and TRBJ1-4; a possible D gene is TRBD1 (5 bases). Between the trimmed V and J ends, which lost 5 bases and 7 bases, there was a span of 14 bases. Germline CDR1 reads SGHAT; CDR2 reads FQNNGV. CDR3 length: 14 amino acids. This CDR3 reads CASSPSPGVEKLFF. The DNA of the CDR3 is TGTGCCAGCAGCCCCTCACCGGGGGTTGAAAAACTGTTTTTT.

As regards this clone: One end of the junction is discordant with germline, which a read error may explain. This chain joins TRBV5-5 and TRBJ2-4; TRBD1 matches 7 bases. The CDR3 extends over 15 amino acids. The germline V gene has CDR1 SGHKS and CDR2 YYEKEE (reference sequence). The CDR3 sequence: CASSLFGTAQNIQYF. The CDR3 DNA reads TGTGCCAGCAGCTTGTTTGGGACAGCCCAAAACATTCAGTACTTC.

This clone was picked up a small number of times. The junction departs from germline at one end; a sequencing error may be responsible. This chain connects TRBV25-1 to TRBJ2-2; 7 bases match TRBD2. The CDR3 length is 11 residues. Germline CDR1 and CDR2: MGHDK and SYGVNS. CDR3 loop: CASSGLAEVFF. Here the CDR3 DNA reads TGTGCCAGCAGTGGGCTAGCGGAGGTGTTTTTT.

This clone appeared once. Other DNA sequences within the sample encode an identical CDR3. The chain joins TRBV5-1 to TRBJ2-2; D unclear. The CDR3 loop spans 12 amino acids. The germline gives CDR1 SGHRS, CDR2 YFSETQ. The V end was cut by 5 bases, the J end by 1 base, with 3 bases between. CDR3 in amino acids: CASRQNTGELFF. The CDR3 coding sequence is TGCGCCAGCAGACAGAACACCGGGGAGCTGTTTTTT.

The rearrangement joins TRBV6-6 to TRBJ2-2; D uncertain. The CDR3 loop spans 13 amino acids. Looked up from germline, CDR1 is MNHNY and CDR2 is SVGAGI (reference sequence). Deletions cut 4 bases from V and 4 bases from J, with 7 bases between. The CDR3 spells CASSWQATGELFF. The CDR3, as DNA: TGTGCCAGCAGTTGGCAGGCCACCGGGGAGCTGTTTTTT.

The sample holds one count of this clone. V usage is TRBV19 and J usage is TRBJ1-5, with D possibly matching TRBD1 (5 bases). CDR1 LNHDA and CDR2 SQIVND come from the germline V gene (reference sequence). Trimming pared 10 bases from V and 5 bases from J, leaving 15 bases between. The CDR3 is made up of 13 amino acids. The CDR3 coding sequence is TGTGCCACCAGGGCAGGGTCCGATCAGCCCCAGCATTTT. Protein: CATRAGSDQPQHF.

This chain joins TRBV7-9 and TRBJ2-7; no firm D call. Germline values: CDR1 SEHNR, CDR2 FQNEAQ (reference sequence). This CDR3 is 12 amino acids long. V lost 2 bases and J lost 7, with 9 bases in between. The CDR3 loop is CASSLSYREQYF. CDR3 DNA sequence: TGTGCCAGCAGCTTATCCTACAGAGAGCAGTACTTC. The full variable domain, in which reference TRBV7-9 and TRBJ2-7 provide the parts outside the CDR3, is DTGVSQNPRHKITKRGQNVTFRCDPISEHNRLYWYRQTLGQGPEFLTYFQNEAQLEKSRLLSDRFSAERPKGSFSTLEIQRTEQGDSAMYLCASSLSYREQYFGPGTRLTVT.

This chain uses TRBV18 with TRBJ2-3; 9 nucleotides match TRBD2. CDR3 size: 14 residues. V gave up 3 bases and J gave up 6 bases; unmatched junction bases: 4. Per germline, CDR1 KGHSH and CDR2 LQKENI. DNA of the CDR3: TGTGCCAGCTCACCTAGCGGGGGCCATGATACGCAGTATTTT. Translated, it gives CASSPSGGHDTQYF.

The V and J genes are TRBV7-2 and TRBJ2-7; 13 bases line up with TRBD2. Looked up from germline, CDR1 is SGHTA and CDR2 is FQGNSA. Losses at the gene ends were 5 bases for V and 2 bases for J; bases not matched to a gene: 3. The CDR3 is 15 residues long. As DNA, the CDR3 is TGTGCCAGCAGCCCAGGACTAGCGGGGGCCTACGAGCAGTACTTC. This encodes CASSPGLAGAYEQYF.

This clone was detected only once. J is TRBJ2-3 and V is TRBV5-1; D unclear. Germline values: CDR1 SGHRS, CDR2 YFSETQ. The germline V and J ends were trimmed by 0 bases and 0 bases, with 5 bases remaining between them. The CDR3 runs 14 residues. The CDR3 sequence is CASSLGRSTDTQYF. The CDR3 DNA reads as TGCGCCAGCAGCTTGGGCAGGAGCACAGATACGCAGTATTTT.

The chain carries TRBV6-1 and TRBJ2-3; possibly TRBD2 for D (5 bases). The CDR3 totals 13 residues. Germline values: CDR1 MNHNS, CDR2 SASEGT. The V end lost 4 bases, the J end lost 4 bases, and 9 bases lay between the germline ends. CDR3 coding DNA: TGTGCCAGCAGTGGGGAGCTGCCAGATACGCAGTATTTT. This sequence encodes CASSGELPDTQYF.

In its sample, this clone was seen a few times. V gene TRBV28 combines with J gene TRBJ2-1, with D perhaps matching TRBD1 (6 bases). V shed 5 bases and J shed 6 bases, with 14 bases lying between them. The germline CDR1 and CDR2 sequences are MDHEN and SYDVKM. The CDR3 spans 14 residues. CDR3 nucleotide sequence: TGTGCCAGCAGTCGGGCAGGGGTAGTCAATGAGCAGTTCTTC. Amino acids: CASSRAGVVNEQFF.

The chain carries TRBV7-9 and TRBJ1-4; D unresolved. The CDR3 totals 12 residues. V lost 5 bases to trimming and J lost 7 bases, with 8 bases between them. The V gene's germline CDR1 is SEHNR and CDR2 FQNEAQ (reference sequence). The CDR3: CASSLEGEKLFF. CDR3 DNA sequence: TGTGCCAGCAGCCTTGAGGGTGAAAAACTGTTTTTT.

The chain is built from TRBV4-1 and TRBJ2-1; the match to TRBD2 covers 9 bases. Germline V lookup: CDR1 MGHRA, CDR2 YSYEKL. The CDR3 consists of 14 residues. The trim removed 3 bases at V and 6 bases at J, leaving 3 bases unmatched. The CDR3 loop reads CASSHLAGANEQFF. CDR3 nucleotide sequence: TGCGCCAGCAGCCATTTAGCGGGAGCCAATGAGCAGTTCTTC.

V and J are TRBV5-6 and TRBJ2-7; weak D call: TRBD1 (5 bases). Trimming took 3 bases from V and 2 from J, leaving 18 bases between them. Germline V gene sequence: CDR1 SGHDT, CDR2 YYEEEE. The CDR3 totals 16 residues. CDR3 DNA sequence: TGTGCCAGCAGCTACCAATCAGGGCGTGGTGCCTACGAGCAGTACTTC. Amino acids: CASSYQSGRGAYEQYF.

The V call is TRBV9, the J call TRBJ2-1; 15 bases fit TRBD2. The V gene end was trimmed by 0 bases and the J gene end by 9 bases; junction bases not matched to a gene: 4. Germline V lookup: CDR1 SGDLS, CDR2 YYNGEE. The CDR3 has 16 residues. CDR3 amino acids: CASSVEGLAGGREQFF. In nucleotides, the CDR3 is TGTGCCAGCAGCGTAGAGGGACTAGCGGGGGGTCGTGAGCAGTTCTTC.

This chain connects TRBV5-4 to TRBJ2-7; a weak D match, TRBD1 (5 bases). V shed 0 bases and J shed 3 bases, with 7 bases lying between them. In germline, CDR1 is SGHNT, CDR2 YYREEE (reference sequence). The CDR3 runs 13 residues. DNA of the CDR3: TGTGCCAGCAGCTTGGCAGGGAACTACGAGCAGTACTTC. As protein: CASSLAGNYEQYF.

This clone has a single count. CDR3 bases: TGCGCCAGCAGCTTGTGGACAGGGGGCTCCTACGAGCAGTACTTC. Translated, it gives CASSLWTGGSYEQYF. The chain has TRBV5-1 and TRBJ2-7; 10 bases are a match to TRBD1. In germline, CDR1 is SGHRS, CDR2 YFSETQ. The CDR3 totals 15 residues. J lost 0 bases, V lost 1 base, and 1 base had no gene match.

The rearrangement links TRBV6-1 to TRBJ1-2, with a tentative D call TRBD1 (5 bases). The CDR3 loop spans 15 amino acids. Trimming pared 6 bases from V and 8 bases from J, leaving 22 bases between. The germline V gene encodes CDR1 MNHNS and CDR2 SASEGT. CDR3 coding DNA: TGTGCCAGCAGCGAAAAGGACACCGGGTTACTAGGCTACACCTTC. Protein sequence: CASSEKDTGLLGYTF.

This chain uses TRBV7-9 with TRBJ2-7; TRBD2 aligns across 10 bases. J gave up 4 bases and V 4 bases, and 4 bases lay outside the gene matches. The CDR3 spans 14 residues. CDR1 SEHNR and CDR2 FQNEAQ come from the germline V gene (reference sequence). The CDR3 protein is CASSSSGRSYEQYF. CDR3 nucleotides: TGTGCCAGCAGCTCTAGCGGGAGATCGTACGAGCAGTACTTC.

The V call is TRBV19, the J call TRBJ1-1; the D gene is possibly TRBD1 (5 bases). The CDR3 length is 15 residues. Germline V gene sequence: CDR1 LNHDA, CDR2 SQIVND (reference sequence). Trimming shortened V by 3 bases and J by 1 base, and 12 bases separated the two germline ends. The CDR3 DNA is TGTGCCAGTAGTATTCGGGGGGTCGCGAACACTGAAGCTTTCTTT. As protein: CASSIRGVANTEAFF.